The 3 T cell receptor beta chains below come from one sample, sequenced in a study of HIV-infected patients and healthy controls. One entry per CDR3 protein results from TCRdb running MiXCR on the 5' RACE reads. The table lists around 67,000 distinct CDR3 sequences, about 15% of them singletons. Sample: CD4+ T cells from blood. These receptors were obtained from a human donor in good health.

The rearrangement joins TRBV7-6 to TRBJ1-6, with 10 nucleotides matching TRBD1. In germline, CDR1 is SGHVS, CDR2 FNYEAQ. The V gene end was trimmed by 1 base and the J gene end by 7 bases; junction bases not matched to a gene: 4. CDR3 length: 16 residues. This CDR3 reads CASSLDAGQGNSPLHF. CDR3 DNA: TGTGCCAGCAGCTTAGATGCGGGACAGGGGAATTCACCCCTCCACTTT.

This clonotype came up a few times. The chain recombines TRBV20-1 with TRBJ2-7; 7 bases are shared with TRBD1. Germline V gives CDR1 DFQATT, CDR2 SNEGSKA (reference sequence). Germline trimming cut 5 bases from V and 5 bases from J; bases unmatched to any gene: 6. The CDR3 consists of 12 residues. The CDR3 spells CSAEGAGDEQYF. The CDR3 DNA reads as TGCAGTGCTGAGGGGGCCGGGGACGAGCAGTACTTC.

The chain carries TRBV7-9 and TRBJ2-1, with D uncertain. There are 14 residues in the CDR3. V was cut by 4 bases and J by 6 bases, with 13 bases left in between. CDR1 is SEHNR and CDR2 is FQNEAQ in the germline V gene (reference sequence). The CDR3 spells CASSSSDGRNEQFF. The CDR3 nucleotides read TGTGCCAGCAGCTCCTCGGACGGCCGCAATGAGCAGTTCTTC.